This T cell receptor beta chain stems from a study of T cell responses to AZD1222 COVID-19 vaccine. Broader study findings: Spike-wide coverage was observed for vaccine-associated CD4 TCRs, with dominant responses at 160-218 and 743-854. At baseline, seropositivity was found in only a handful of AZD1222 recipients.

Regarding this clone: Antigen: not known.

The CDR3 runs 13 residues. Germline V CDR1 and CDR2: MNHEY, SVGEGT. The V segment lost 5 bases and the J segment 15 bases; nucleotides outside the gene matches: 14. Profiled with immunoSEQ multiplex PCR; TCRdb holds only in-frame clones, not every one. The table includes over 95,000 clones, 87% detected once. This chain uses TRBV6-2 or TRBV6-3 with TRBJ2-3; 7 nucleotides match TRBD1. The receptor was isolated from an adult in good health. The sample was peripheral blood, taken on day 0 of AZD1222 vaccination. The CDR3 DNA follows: TGTGCCAGCAGTAACGACCCGACAGGGCAGGGATATTTT. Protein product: CASSNDPTGQGYF.